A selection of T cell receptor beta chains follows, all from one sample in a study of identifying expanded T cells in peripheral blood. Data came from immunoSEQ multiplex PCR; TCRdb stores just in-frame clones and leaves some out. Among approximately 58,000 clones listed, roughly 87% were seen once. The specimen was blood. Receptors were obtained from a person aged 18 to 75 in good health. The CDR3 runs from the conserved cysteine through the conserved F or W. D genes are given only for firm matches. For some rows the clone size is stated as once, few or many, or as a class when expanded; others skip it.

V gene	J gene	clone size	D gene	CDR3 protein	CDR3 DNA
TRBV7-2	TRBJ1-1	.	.	CASSLAVGNTEAFF	TGTGCCAGCAGCTTAGCAGTGGGGAACACTGAAGCTTTCTTT
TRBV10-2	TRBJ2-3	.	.	CASIEKRVTSTDTQYF	TGCGCCAGCATCGAAAAGAGAGTCACTAGCACAGATACGCAGTATTTT
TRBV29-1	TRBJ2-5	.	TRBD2	CSVRYGATSLGTQYF	TGCAGCGTCCGGTATGGCGCGACTAGCCTCGGGACCCAGTACTTC
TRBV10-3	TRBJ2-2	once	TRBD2	CAISGLAGVTGELFF	TGTGCCATCAGTGGACTAGCGGGAGTTACCGGGGAGCTGTTTTTT
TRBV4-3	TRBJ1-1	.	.	CASSLTGLNTEAFF	TGCGCCAGCAGCCTAACAGGGTTGAACACTGAAGCTTTCTTT
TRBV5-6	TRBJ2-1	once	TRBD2	CASSIPAGEQFF	TGTGCCAGCAGCATTCCAGCGGGGGAGCAGTTCTTC
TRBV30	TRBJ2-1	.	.	CAWSVDSYNEQFF	TGTGCCTGGAGTGTCGACAGCTACAATGAGCAGTTCTTC
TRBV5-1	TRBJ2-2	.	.	CASSVGTRARTGELFF	TGCGCCAGCAGCGTTGGTACCAGGGCACGCACTGGGGAGCTGTTTTTT
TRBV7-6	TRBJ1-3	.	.	CASSSGNTIYF	TGTGCCAGCAGCTCCGGAAACACCATATATTTT
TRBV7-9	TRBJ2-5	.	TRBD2	CASSRRLANPPETQYF	TGTGCCAGCAGCCGCAGACTAGCGAACCCCCCAGAGACCCAGTACTTC
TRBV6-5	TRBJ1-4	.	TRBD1	CASSYSRQGEGKLFF	TGTGCCAGCAGTTACTCGAGGCAGGGGGAAGGGAAACTGTTTTTT
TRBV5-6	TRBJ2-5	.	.	CASTSPAGETQYF	TGTGCCAGCACCTCTCCGGCAGGGGAGACCCAGTACTTC
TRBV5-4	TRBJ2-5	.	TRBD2	CASGPSGGGRQETQYF	TGTGCCAGCGGGCCTAGCGGGGGAGGGAGGCAAGAGACCCAGTACTTC
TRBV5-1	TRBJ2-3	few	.	CASTEDQRGGTDTQYF	TGCGCCAGCACTGAAGACCAGAGAGGAGGTACAGATACGCAGTATTTT
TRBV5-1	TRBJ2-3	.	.	CASTGLPDTQYF	TGCGCCAGCACAGGGCTACCCGATACGCAGTATTTT
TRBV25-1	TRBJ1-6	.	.	CASRNRQYNSPLHF	TGTGCCAGCCGAAACAGGCAATATAATTCACCCCTCCACTTT
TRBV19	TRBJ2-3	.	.	CASSPLGGGGTQYF	TGTGCCAGTAGCCCCTTGGGGGGCGGGGGTACGCAGTATTTT
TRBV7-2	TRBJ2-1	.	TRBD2	CASSPRLAGGYNEQFF	TGTGCCAGCAGCCCACGACTAGCGGGGGGGTACAATGAGCAGTTCTTC
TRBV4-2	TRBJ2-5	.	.	CASSPLRDEFQETQYF	TGTGCCAGCAGCCCCCTTCGGGACGAGTTCCAAGAGACCCAGTACTTC
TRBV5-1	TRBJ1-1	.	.	CASSSAEGGPNTEAFF	TGCGCCAGCAGCTCCGCCGAAGGGGGGCCCAACACTGAAGCTTTCTTT
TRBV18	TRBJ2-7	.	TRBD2	CASSPRGGSGNEYEQYF	TGTGCCAGCTCACCCCGGGGCGGTAGCGGGAACGAATACGAGCAGTACTTC
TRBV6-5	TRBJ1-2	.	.	CASSPNGYGYTF	TGTGCCAGCAGTCCAAATGGGTATGGCTACACCTTC
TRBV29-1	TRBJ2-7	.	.	CSARTDWYEQYF	TGCAGCGCCCGGACAGATTGGTACGAGCAGTACTTC
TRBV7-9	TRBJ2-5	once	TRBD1	CASSPEVGQGGSAETQYF	TGTGCCAGCAGCCCAGAGGTGGGACAGGGAGGGTCTGCAGAGACCCAGTACTTC
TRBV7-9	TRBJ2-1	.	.	CASSLDIYNEQFF	TGTGCCAGCAGCTTGGATATCTACAATGAGCAGTTCTTC
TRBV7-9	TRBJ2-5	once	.	CASSSTRRQETQYF	TGTGCCAGCAGCTCTACTAGAAGACAAGAGACCCAGTACTTC
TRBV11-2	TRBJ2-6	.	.	CASSVRQGRAGANVLTF	TGTGCCAGCAGCGTAAGACAGGGGAGGGCTGGGGCCAACGTCCTGACTTTC
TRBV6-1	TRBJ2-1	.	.	CASSESPDKTYWGSSYNEQFF	TGTGCCAGCAGTGAATCCCCGGACAAGACTTACTGGGGCAGCTCCTACAATGAGCAGTTCTTC
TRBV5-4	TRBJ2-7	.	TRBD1	CASSSGQRYEQYF	TGTGCCAGCAGCTCGGGACAGAGATACGAGCAGTACTTC
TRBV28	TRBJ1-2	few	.	CASRPGHSNYGYTF	TGTGCCAGCCGACCCGGGCACAGTAACTATGGCTACACCTTC
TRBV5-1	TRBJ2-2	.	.	CASSLDIPQSTGELFF	TGCGCCAGCAGCTTAGACATTCCCCAGAGCACCGGGGAGCTGTTTTTT
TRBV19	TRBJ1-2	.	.	CASSIGGLPTGYTF	TGTGCCAGTAGTATAGGAGGTTTGCCCACCGGCTACACCTTC
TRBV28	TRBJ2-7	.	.	CASSKIYEQYF	TGTGCCAGCAGTAAAATCTACGAGCAGTACTTC
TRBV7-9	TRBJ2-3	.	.	CASGFTSTDTQYF	TGTGCCAGCGGCTTCACTAGCACAGATACGCAGTATTTT
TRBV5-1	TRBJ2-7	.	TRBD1	CASSWDRDYYEQYF	TGCGCCAGCAGCTGGGACAGGGACTACTACGAGCAGTACTTC
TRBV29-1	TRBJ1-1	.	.	CSVTSKGMNTEAFF	TGCAGCGTTACCTCCAAGGGAATGAACACTGAAGCTTTCTTT
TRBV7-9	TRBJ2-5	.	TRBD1	CASSFWTGDFETQYF	TGTGCCAGCAGCTTCTGGACAGGGGACTTTGAGACCCAGTACTTC
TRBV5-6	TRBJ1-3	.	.	CASSILDSGNTIYF	TGTGCCAGCAGCATCCTGGACTCTGGAAACACCATATATTTT
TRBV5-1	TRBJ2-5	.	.	CASSFMRESETQYF	TGCGCCAGCAGCTTTATGAGGGAGTCAGAGACCCAGTACTTC
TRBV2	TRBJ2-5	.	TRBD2	CASKRLAGQETQYF	TGTGCCAGCAAACGGCTAGCGGGACAAGAGACCCAGTACTTC